This T cell receptor (beta chain) was observed in a study of sequential checkpoint blockade in melanoma. Study in general: After nivolumab or ipilimumab alone, about two dozen patients had week-13 rebiopsies.

The table came from immunoSEQ multiplex PCR; TCRdb's copy has only in-frame clones and leaves some out. The data show roughly 18,000 clones, with approximately 26% seen just once and 6.5% to 9% held by the top ten. The ends were cut back, 5 bases at V and 6 bases at J, with 15 bases in the middle. CDR1 and CDR2 (germline): SGDLS, YYNGEE. This CDR3 has 13 amino acids. The sample's treatment: randomized to nivolumab then ipilimumab (arm A) or the reverse (arm B). None of the patients previously received DNA-damaging chemotherapy. This clone was picked up a small number of times. This specimen was tumor tissue (inferred from file names), taken from a patient given nivolumab and ipilimumab in sequence. The clonotype comes from a human donor with melanoma. V usage is TRBV9 and J usage is TRBJ2-7; unclear D gene. DNA of the CDR3: TGTGCCAGCAGTGAGGTACCCTCCGCCGAGCAGTACTTC. It translates to CASSEVPSAEQYF.